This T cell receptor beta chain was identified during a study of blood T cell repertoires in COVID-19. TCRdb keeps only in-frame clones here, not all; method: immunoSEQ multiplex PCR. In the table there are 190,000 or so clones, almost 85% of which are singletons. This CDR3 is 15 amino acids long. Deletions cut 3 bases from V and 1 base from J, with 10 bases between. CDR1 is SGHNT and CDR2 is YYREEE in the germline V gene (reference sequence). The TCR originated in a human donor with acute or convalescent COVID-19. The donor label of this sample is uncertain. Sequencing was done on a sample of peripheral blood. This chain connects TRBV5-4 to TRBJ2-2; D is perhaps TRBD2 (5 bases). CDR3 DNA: TGTGCCAGCAGCTCCTATCGGGAGAACACCGGGGAGCTGTTTTTT. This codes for CASSSYRENTGELFF. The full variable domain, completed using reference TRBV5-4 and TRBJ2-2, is ETGVTQSPTHLIKTRGQQVTLRCSSQSGHNTVSWYQQALGQGPQFIFQYYREEENGRGNFPPRFSGLQFPNYSSELNVNALELDDSALYLCASSSYRENTGELFFGEGSRLTVL.